Described below is a single TCR beta chain sequence and its context. V was trimmed by 4 bases and J by 7 bases, leaving 13 bases between them. The CDR3 is 13 residues long. Looked up from germline, CDR1 is MDHEN and CDR2 is SYDVKM. Using immunoSEQ multiplex PCR, the repertoire was profiled, and TCRdb retains in-frame clones only, with some absent. The table has 100,000 to 150,000 clones, about 85% seen once. The sample is drawn from a study of T cell responses to AZD1222 COVID-19 vaccine. The chain joins TRBV28 to TRBJ1-2, with D perhaps TRBD1 (5 bases). This TCR was recovered from an adult in good health. Sequencing was performed on peripheral blood, taken on day 0 of AZD1222 vaccination. CDR3 in amino acids: CASSYDRGGGYTF. In nucleotides, the CDR3 is TGTGCCAGCAGTTACGATAGGGGTGGTGGCTACACCTTC.